The present TCR beta chain was sequenced within a study of blood T cell repertoires in COVID-19. Study at large: From T cells, B-cell-depleted T cells, or PBMCs came the material, which was cDNA or gDNA.

The assay was immunoSEQ multiplex PCR, and TCRdb's table has in-frame clones only and misses some. The repertoire holds 350,000 or so clones, with roughly nine tenths as singletons. This CDR3 region has 15 residues. V shed 2 bases, J shed 5 bases, and the junction held 7 bases outside the gene matches. Per the germline V gene, CDR1 is GTSNPN and CDR2 is SVGIG (reference sequence). The V and J genes are TRBV30 and TRBJ1-4; 8 bases match TRBD1. The clonotype was recovered from a woman aged 55-69 years with COVID-19, enrolled during active disease. The specimen was peripheral blood. The CDR3 DNA sequence: TGTGCCTGGAGTCGCCGACAGGGGCCAAATGAAAAACTGTTTTTT. It yields the protein CAWSRRQGPNEKLFF. The full variable domain, rest sourced from reference TRBV30 and TRBJ1-4, is SQTIHQWPATLVQPVGSPLSLECTVEGTSNPNLYWYRQAAGRGLQLLFYSVGIGQISSEVPQNLSASRPQDRQFILSSKKLLLSDSGFYLCAWSRRQGPNEKLFFGSGTQLSVL.